Reported below is one T cell receptor (beta chain). Authors' methods: Cell counts per sample came from amplifying reference gene primers. Clones were read by immunoSEQ multiplex PCR, and TCRdb kept only the in-frame ones, dropping some. That table supplies the V and J calls and clone size; D and trimming were determined from the DNA. The sample yields 150,000 to 200,000 clones, approximately 89% seen once. The data originate from a study of blood T cell repertoires in COVID-19. As for the study in general: The United States, Italy and Spain supplied acute and convalescent COVID-19 samples. Sample material is recorded as cDNA or gDNA derived from T cells, B-cell-depleted T cells, or PBMCs.

Germline V CDR1 and CDR2: SGHKS, YYEKEE (reference sequence). The V gene lost 2 bases and the J gene lost 0 bases, with 8 bases spanning the gap. This CDR3 is 14 amino acids long. The rearrangement links TRBV5-5 to TRBJ1-1; D remains ambiguous. Material: peripheral blood. This receptor was identified in a man in his 70s with acute or convalescent COVID-19. The CDR3 DNA is TGTGCCAGCAGCTTTGACAAGATGAACACTGAAGCTTTCTTT. Translation gives CASSFDKMNTEAFF.